The 4 T cell receptor beta chains below were found in one sample sequenced in a study of a mutant IDH1 vaccine in newly diagnosed glioma. This table comes from immunoSEQ multiplex PCR, and its TCRdb copy is limited to in-frame clones, with some not included. The sample holds more than 25,000 clones, around 85% seen once. Time point specified: week 5, during vaccination. Doses consisted of 300 ug of mutant IDH1 20-mer peptide each, paired with topical imiquimod. These receptors lack a known antigen. The material sequenced was PBMCs, taken from a glioma patient whose treatment included an IDH1 peptide vaccine. The receptor set was obtained from a man aged 35-49 years with glioma. Some clones in this sample may be carry-over from other donors' samples.

The rearrangement links TRBV7-9 to TRBJ1-2; D call uncertain. CDR3 size: 13 residues. Per germline, CDR1 SEHNR and CDR2 FQNEAQ (reference sequence). V lost 3 bases to trimming and J lost 1 base, with 6 bases between them. The CDR3 here is CASSLNSNYGYTF. CDR3 DNA: TGTGCCAGCAGCTTGAACAGTAACTATGGCTACACCTTC.

The chain employs TRBV18 and TRBJ1-4, with 7 bases matching TRBD1. J gave up 0 bases and V 2 bases, and 3 bases lay outside the gene matches. The CDR3 runs 16 residues. In germline, CDR1 is KGHSH, CDR2 LQKENI. The DNA for the CDR3 is TGTGCCAGCTCACCAGGACAGGCTGCAACTAATGAAAAACTGTTTTTT. Translating it yields CASSPGQAATNEKLFF.

V gene TRBV19 combines with J gene TRBJ2-7, with D perhaps TRBD1 (6 bases). This CDR3 has 14 amino acids. CDR1 and CDR2 (germline): LNHDA, SQIVND (reference sequence). Trimming removed 3 bases at V and 3 bases at J, with 12 bases between. This CDR3 reads CASSITGTSYEQYF. The CDR3 DNA is TGTGCCAGTAGTATTACCGGGACAAGCTACGAGCAGTACTTC.

The count of this clone is one. This sequence joins TRBV5-4 and TRBJ1-3; no clear D gene. This CDR3 comprises 16 residues. The V end lost 0 bases, the J end lost 0 bases, and 10 bases lay between the germline ends. Germline assignment: CDR1 SGHNT and CDR2 YYREEE (reference sequence). The CDR3 nucleotides read TGTGCCAGCAGCTTGGGAACTCCAAGCTCTGGAAACACCATATATTTT. Its translation: CASSLGTPSSGNTIYF.